The 2 T cell receptor beta chains listed next were all sequenced from one sample in a study of regulatory T cells in long-lasting Graves disease. Sample time point: persistent/refractory GD, antithyroid drugs over 5 years with positive TRAb. PBMC RNA was the source of the TCR library. Assembly of TCR beta libraries relied on iRepertoire HTBI primers together with Arm-PCR of CDR3 regions. TCRdb used MiXCR to reprocess the multiplex PCR reads, holding one entry per CDR3 protein. The sample includes nearly 350,000 distinct CDR3 sequences, around 20% of them seen just once. This sample comprised peripheral blood mononuclear cells (PBMCs), obtained when the disease was refractory, from a patient treated with antithyroid drugs. The receptors originated from a female donor with Graves disease.

This clonotype was detected many times. The chain recombines TRBV28 with TRBJ1-2; D remains ambiguous. The germline V and J ends were trimmed by 3 bases and 5 bases, with 13 bases remaining between them. The germline V gene encodes CDR1 MDHEN and CDR2 SYDVKM. CDR3 size: 14 residues. CDR3 DNA sequence: TGTGCCAGCAGTTTCCGGCAGCGCCTATATGGCTACACCTTC. This encodes CASSFRQRLYGYTF.

Ten or more counts support this clonotype. The rearrangement links TRBV7-8 to TRBJ1-1; tentative D call: TRBD1 (5 bases). Trimming pared 4 bases from V and 5 bases from J, leaving 17 bases between. The CDR3 is made up of 15 amino acids. Germline CDR1 SGHVS, CDR2 FQNEAQ. The CDR3: CASSSPSGRGTEAFF. The CDR3 DNA reads as TGTGCCAGCAGCTCCCCGTCGGGGAGGGGAACTGAAGCTTTCTTT.